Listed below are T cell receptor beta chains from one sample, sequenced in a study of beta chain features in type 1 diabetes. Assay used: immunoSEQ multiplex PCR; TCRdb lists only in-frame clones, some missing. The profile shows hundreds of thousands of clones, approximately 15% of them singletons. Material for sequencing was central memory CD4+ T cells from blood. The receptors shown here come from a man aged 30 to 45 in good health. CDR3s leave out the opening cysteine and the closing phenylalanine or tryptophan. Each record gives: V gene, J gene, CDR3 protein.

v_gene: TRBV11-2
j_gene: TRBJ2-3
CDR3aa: ASSLAGGLDTQY

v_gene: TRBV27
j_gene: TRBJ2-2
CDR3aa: ASSPGDRNAGELF

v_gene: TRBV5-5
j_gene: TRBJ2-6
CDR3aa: ASRYTGANVLT

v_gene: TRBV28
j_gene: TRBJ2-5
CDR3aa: ASRLAGETQY

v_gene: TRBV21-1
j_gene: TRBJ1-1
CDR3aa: ASSQTDPDAEAF

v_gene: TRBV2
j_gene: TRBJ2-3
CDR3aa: ASSSRGPTTDTQY

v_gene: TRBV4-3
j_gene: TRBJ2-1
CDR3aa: ASSQDLTRQF

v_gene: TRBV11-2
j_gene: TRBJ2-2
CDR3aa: ASSYGTGATGELF

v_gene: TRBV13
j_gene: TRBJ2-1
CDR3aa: ASRRLFSGGSSNEQF

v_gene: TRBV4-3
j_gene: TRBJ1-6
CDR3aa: ASSQNSGSPLH

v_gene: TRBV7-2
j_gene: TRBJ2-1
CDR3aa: ASSSGEWNEQF

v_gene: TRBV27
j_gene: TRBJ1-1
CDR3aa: ASSLQGRTEAF

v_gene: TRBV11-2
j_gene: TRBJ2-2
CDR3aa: ASSSPGRLGELF

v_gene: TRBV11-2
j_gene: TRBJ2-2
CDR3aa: ASSFRGTNTGELF

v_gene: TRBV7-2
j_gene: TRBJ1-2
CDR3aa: ASTPGPNYGYT

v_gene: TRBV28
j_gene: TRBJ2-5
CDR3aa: ASSLGFREETQY

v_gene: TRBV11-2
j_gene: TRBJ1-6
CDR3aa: ASSLAGQGIHPLH

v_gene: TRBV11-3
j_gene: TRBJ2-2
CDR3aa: ASSLAGRTGELF